The 2 T cell receptor beta chains below come from one sample, sequenced in a study of CD8 T cells in Susac syndrome. It was with random hexamers that roughly 0.45 to 1 ug RNA was reverse transcribed. TCRdb called the immunoSEQ multiplex PCR reads again in MiXCR, with one record for every CDR3 protein. The table lists 50,000 or so distinct CDR3 sequences, approximately 92% of them singletons. The sample taken for sequencing was CD8+ T cells from PBMCs. The receptors shown here come from a human donor in good health.

Only one count was recorded for this clonotype. V usage is TRBV5-1 and J usage is TRBJ2-7, with TRBD2 matching 7 bases. Germline CDR1 reads SGHRS; CDR2 reads YFSETQ. Germline trimming cut 2 bases from V and 2 bases from J; bases unmatched to any gene: 10. The length of the CDR3 is 16 residues. In DNA form, the CDR3 reads TGCGCCAGCAGCTTCGGGAGCCCGGGGACTACCTACGAGCAGTACTTC. It yields the protein CASSFGSPGTTYEQYF.

This sequence joins TRBV15 and TRBJ2-1; 8 bases are shared with TRBD2. The CDR3 has 17 residues. The germline CDR1 and CDR2 sequences are LNHNV and YYDKDF (reference sequence). With 0 bases clipped from V and 3 bases from J, the junction kept 7 bases outside the gene matches. CDR3 region: CATSRDLISGIYNEQFF. CDR3 nucleotide sequence: TGTGCCACCAGCAGAGACCTAATTAGCGGGATCTACAATGAGCAGTTCTTC.